This TCR beta chain was sequenced in a study of blood T cell repertoires in COVID-19. The CDR3 runs 14 residues. Germline CDR1 is SEHNR and CDR2 is FQNEAQ (reference sequence). The V segment lost 6 bases and the J segment 5 bases; nucleotides outside the gene matches: 8. The method was immunoSEQ multiplex PCR; TCRdb's version includes in-frame clones alone and lacks a portion of them. The table shows about 150,000 clones, with 80% to 85% occurring only once. This receptor was taken from a human donor in a cohort sampled during active COVID-19. This chain joins TRBV7-9 and TRBJ2-5; 8 bases line up with TRBD1. The specimen sequenced was peripheral blood. The CDR3 region is CASRMTGAQETQYF. CDR3 nucleotides: TGTGCCAGCAGAATGACAGGGGCCCAGGAGACCCAGTACTTC.